The source of this TCR beta chain is a study of CD8 T cells in Susac syndrome. Peripheral blood CD8+ and CD4+ T cells were profiled by TCR beta sequencing. After extraction with the RNeasy kit, roughly 0.45 to 1 ug of the RNA was reverse transcribed using random hexamers. Each CDR3 protein gets one entry after TCRdb re-called the immunoSEQ multiplex PCR reads with MiXCR. The sample contains around 150,000 distinct CDR3 sequences, approximately 95% of which appear only once. The CDR3 spans 14 residues. Trimming pared 0 bases from V and 5 bases from J, leaving 13 bases between. Germline loops: CDR1 GTSNPN, CDR2 SVGIG (reference sequence).

This chain uses TRBV30 with TRBJ2-5, with D unclear. This TCR was recovered from a human donor with Susac syndrome. Sequencing input: CD4+ T cells from PBMCs. The CDR3 protein is CAWSVREGRETQYF. As DNA, the CDR3 is TGTGCCTGGAGTGTACGTGAAGGAAGGGAGACCCAGTACTTC. Drawing the rest from reference TRBV30 and TRBJ2-5, the complete variable domain is SQTIHQWPATLVQPVGSPLSLECTVEGTSNPNLYWYRQAAGRGLQLLFYSVGIGQISSEVPQNLSASRPQDRQFILSSKKLLLSDSGFYLCAWSVREGRETQYFGPGTRLLVL.